The rows below give T cell receptor beta chains drawn from one sample of a study of metastatic and nonmetastatic thyroid tumors. MiXCR was used by TCRdb to re-call the PCR reads. This table holds more than 85,000 clones, less than 10% found once. Sequences were obtained from blood. These receptors came from a female donor with papillary thyroid cancer or a benign thyroid nodule (not recorded which). Some clones in this sample may be carry-over from other donors' samples. The CDR3 runs from the conserved cysteine through the conserved F or W. The D gene is left open where the match is weak. Clone size, where shown, is once, few, many, or a class for clones that have expanded.

d_call j_call v_call clone_size cdr3_aa cdr3_nt
. TRBJ1-6 TRBV7-9 many CASSSPNRQVFHF TGTGCCAGCAGCTCCCCCAATCGCCAAGTATTCCACTTT
TRBD1 TRBJ1-5 TRBV18 many CASSGTEGNQPQHF TGTGCCAGCTCTGGGACAGAGGGAAATCAGCCCCAGCATTTT
TRBD1 TRBJ2-7 TRBV12-3/TRBV12-4 many CASSRPGQGSYEQYF TGTGCCAGCAGCCGACCGGGACAGGGATCCTACGAGCAGTACTTC
TRBD2 TRBJ2-5 TRBV5-1 many CASSRDGGQETQYF TGCGCCAGCAGCAGGGACGGGGGGCAAGAGACCCAGTACTTC
TRBD1 TRBJ1-1 TRBV7-9 many CASSYRGGTEAFF TGTGCCAGCAGCTACAGGGGGGGCACTGAAGCTTTCTTT
TRBD2 TRBJ2-1 TRBV4-2 many CASSQLTAGGQGEQFF TGTGCCAGCAGCCAACTAACAGCGGGGGGGCAAGGTGAGCAGTTCTTC
TRBD2 TRBJ2-7 TRBV4-2 many CASSQTSGDSYEQYF TGTGCCAGCAGCCAAACTAGCGGGGACTCCTACGAGCAGTACTTC
. TRBJ1-1 TRBV7-2 many CASSLLTDTEAFF TGTGCCAGCAGCTTATTGACAGATACTGAAGCTTTCTTT
. TRBJ1-2 TRBV6-1 many CASSGTANYGYTF TGTGCCAGCAGTGGGACAGCTAACTATGGCTACACCTTC
TRBD2 TRBJ2-3 TRBV10-2 many CASSESAGGTDTQYF TGCGCCAGCAGTGAGAGTGCGGGGGGAACAGATACGCAGTATTTT
. TRBJ2-1 TRBV12-3/TRBV12-4 many CASSFLAAYNEQFF TGTGCCAGCAGTTTCCTAGCTGCCTACAATGAGCAGTTCTTC
TRBD2 TRBJ2-2 TRBV6-1 many CAGQDVSGGDSGELFF TGTGCCGGCCAAGACGTGAGCGGGGGGGACTCCGGGGAGCTGTTTTTT
. TRBJ2-1 TRBV18 many CASSPMNEQFF TGTGCCAGCTCACCAATGAATGAGCAGTTCTTC
TRBD1 TRBJ1-2 TRBV24-1 many CATSEGDRGVYGYTF TGTGCCACCAGTGAGGGTGACAGGGGAGTCTATGGCTACACCTTC
TRBD2 TRBJ2-7 TRBV10-1 many CASSYLRGAGGYEQYF TGCGCCAGCAGTTACCTCCGCGGCGCGGGGGGATACGAGCAGTACTTC
TRBD1 TRBJ2-7 TRBV5-1 many CASSTYRDSYEQYF TGCGCCAGCAGCACCTACCGGGACAGCTACGAGCAGTACTTC
. TRBJ2-5 TRBV12-5 many CASGLAGVGETQYF TGTGCTAGTGGTTTGGCAGGTGTGGGGGAGACCCAGTACTTC
. TRBJ2-6 TRBV6-4 many CASSDSSGSGANVLTF TGTGCCAGCAGTGACTCTAGCGGCTCTGGGGCCAACGTCCTGACTTTC
. TRBJ1-2 TRBV27 . CASSLRVNYGYTF TGTGCCAGCAGTTTAAGGGTTAACTATGGCTACACCTTC
. TRBJ2-2 TRBV27 many CASSLRGPPQWTGELFF TGTGCCAGCAGTCTCCGCGGACCACCGCAGTGGACCGGGGAGCTGTTTTTT
. TRBJ2-2 TRBV11-1 many CASSLGAGFYTGELFF TGTGCCAGCAGCTTAGGGGCGGGGTTCTACACCGGGGAGCTGTTTTTT
TRBD2 TRBJ2-3 TRBV14 many CASSQDLLGGGSTDTQYF TGTGCCAGCAGCCAAGATTTACTAGGCGGGGGAAGCACAGATACGCAGTATTTT
. TRBJ1-2 TRBV2 . CASTSAPGDYGYTF TGTGCCAGCACCTCCGCCCCAGGGGACTATGGCTACACCTTC
TRBD1 TRBJ2-7 TRBV7-6 many CASSAGQGAREQYF TGTGCCAGCAGCGCCGGACAGGGGGCGCGGGAGCAGTACTTC
. TRBJ2-2 TRBV12-3/TRBV12-4 . CASSPRWQGSVTGELFF TGTGCCAGCAGTCCCCGGTGGCAGGGTAGTGTCACCGGGGAGCTGTTTTTT
TRBD2 TRBJ2-7 TRBV4-2 many CASSLEGASGVAYEQYF TGTGCCAGCAGCCTTGAAGGGGCTAGCGGGGTCGCTTACGAGCAGTACTTC
TRBD1 TRBJ2-5 TRBV5-4 few CASSSGQGMSQTQYF TGTGCCAGCAGCTCGGGACAGGGAATGAGCCAGACCCAGTACTTC
. TRBJ1-1 TRBV30 many CAWKAFAGRNTEAFF TGTGCCTGGAAGGCCTTTGCAGGTCGGAACACTGAAGCTTTCTTT
TRBD2 TRBJ2-3 TRBV18 many CASSLDSGGSTDTQYF TGTGCCAGCTCACTCGACTCGGGGGGGAGCACAGATACGCAGTATTTT
TRBD2 TRBJ2-5 TRBV2 many CASSGIPGLEQETQYF TGTGCCAGCAGTGGAATTCCGGGACTAGAGCAAGAGACCCAGTACTTC
. TRBJ2-5 TRBV11-2 many CASSLGGWYQETQYF TGTGCCAGCAGCTTAGGGGGGTGGTATCAAGAGACCCAGTACTTC
TRBD2 TRBJ2-1 TRBV6-1 many CASRGGGAQEQFF TGTGCCAGCAGGGGCGGGGGGGCGCAGGAGCAGTTCTTC
TRBD1 TRBJ1-1 TRBV2 many CASSEGQGGTEAFF TGTGCCAGCAGTGAAGGGCAGGGGGGCACTGAAGCTTTCTTT
. TRBJ1-5 TRBV6-1 . CASSPRTYLSGKPQHF TGTGCCAGCAGTCCACGCACTTACCTGTCCGGGAAGCCCCAGCATTTT
. TRBJ2-5 TRBV12-5 many CASGWPDRETQYF TGTGCTAGTGGTTGGCCGGACAGAGAGACCCAGTACTTC
TRBD1 TRBJ1-4 TRBV20-1 many CSASEPTGATNEKLFF TGCAGTGCTAGTGAACCTACAGGGGCAACTAATGAAAAACTGTTTTTT
. TRBJ1-3 TRBV20-1 . CSAMTGTSGNTIYF TGCAGTGCGATGACCGGGACTTCTGGAAACACCATATATTTT
. TRBJ2-3 TRBV27 many CASGTRETDTQYF TGTGCCAGCGGTACCAGGGAAACAGATACGCAGTATTTT
TRBD1 TRBJ2-1 TRBV9 many CASSVDPDRGLNEQFF TGTGCCAGCAGCGTAGATCCTGACAGGGGGCTAAATGAGCAGTTCTTC
. TRBJ2-7 TRBV5-1 many CASSGGRTYEQYF TGCGCCAGCAGCGGGGGCCGAACATACGAGCAGTACTTC
. TRBJ1-2 TRBV30 many CAWSVSGEGYTF TGTGCCTGGAGTGTATCGGGGGAAGGCTACACCTTC
. TRBJ2-3 TRBV7-3 many CASSLNPGVGTDTQYF TGTGCCAGCAGCTTAAATCCGGGGGTGGGCACAGATACGCAGTATTTT
. TRBJ2-2 TRBV28 many CASSWGRTGELFF TGTGCCAGCAGTTGGGGCCGAACCGGGGAGCTGTTTTTT
. TRBJ1-2 TRBV2 many CASSVRAGYGYTF TGTGCCAGCAGTGTGAGGGCGGGCTATGGCTACACCTTC
. TRBJ2-5 TRBV5-1 many CASSLAMDTQETQYF TGCGCCAGCAGCTTGGCCATGGATACCCAAGAGACCCAGTACTTC
TRBD1 TRBJ2-7 TRBV27 many CASSLGGQKAYEQYF TGTGCCAGCAGTTTAGGGGGACAGAAAGCCTACGAGCAGTACTTC
TRBD2 TRBJ2-5 TRBV7-9 few CASSLTSSGGPQETQYF TGTGCCAGCAGCTTAACCTCTAGCGGGGGGCCCCAAGAGACCCAGTACTTC
. TRBJ2-1 TRBV6-2/TRBV6-3 few CASSPGGLYNEQFF TGTGCCAGCAGCCCGGGGGGCCTCTACAATGAGCAGTTCTTC
TRBD2 TRBJ2-5 TRBV5-1 many CASAPRGRGDQETQYF TGCGCCAGCGCTCCCAGAGGGCGGGGGGACCAAGAGACCCAGTACTTC
TRBD2 TRBJ2-1 TRBV6-4 many CASSRSGESSYNEQFF TGTGCCAGCAGTCGGAGCGGGGAAAGCTCCTACAATGAGCAGTTCTTC
. TRBJ2-3 TRBV6-9 few CASSYSAQYPNTQYF TGTGCCAGCAGTTATTCCGCGCAGTACCCTAATACGCAGTATTTT
TRBD1 TRBJ1-2 TRBV9 few CASSPRDRVGYTF TGTGCCAGCAGCCCCCGGGACAGGGTTGGCTACACCTTC
TRBD2 TRBJ2-3 TRBV2 many CASSAGTSGGRTDTQYF TGTGCCAGCAGTGCCGGGACTAGCGGGGGCCGCACAGATACGCAGTATTTT
. TRBJ1-5 TRBV25-1 many CASSVGRTNQPQHF TGTGCCAGCAGTGTAGGCCGGACCAATCAGCCCCAGCATTTT
. TRBJ1-2 TRBV20-1 many CSASPGGETNYGYTF TGCAGTGCTAGCCCCGGGGGGGAAACTAACTATGGCTACACCTTC
. TRBJ1-2 TRBV6-1 many CASTPAGARDGYTF TGTGCCAGCACCCCGGCGGGGGCGCGAGATGGCTACACCTTC
. TRBJ2-5 TRBV19 few CASSIRRDQETQYF TGTGCCAGTAGTATTAGACGGGACCAAGAGACCCAGTACTTC